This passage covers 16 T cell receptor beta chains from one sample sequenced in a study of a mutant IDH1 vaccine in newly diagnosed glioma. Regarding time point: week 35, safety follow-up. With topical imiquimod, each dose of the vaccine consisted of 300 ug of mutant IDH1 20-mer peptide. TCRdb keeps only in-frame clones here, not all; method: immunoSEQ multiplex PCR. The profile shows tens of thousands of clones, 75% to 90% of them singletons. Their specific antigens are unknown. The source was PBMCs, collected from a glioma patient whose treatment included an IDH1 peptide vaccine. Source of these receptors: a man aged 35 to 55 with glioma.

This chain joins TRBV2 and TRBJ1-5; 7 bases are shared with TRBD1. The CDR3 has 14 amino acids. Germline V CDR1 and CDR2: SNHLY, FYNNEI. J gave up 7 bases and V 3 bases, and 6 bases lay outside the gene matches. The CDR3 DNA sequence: TGTGCCAGCAGTGACAGAGGGGGCCGGCAGCCCCAGCATTTT. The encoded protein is CASSDRGGRQPQHF.

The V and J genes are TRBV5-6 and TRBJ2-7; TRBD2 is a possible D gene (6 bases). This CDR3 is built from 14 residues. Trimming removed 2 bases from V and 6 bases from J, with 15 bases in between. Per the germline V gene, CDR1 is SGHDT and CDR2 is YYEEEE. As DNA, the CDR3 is TGTGCCAGCAGCTTAGCTGGACCGGGGGTCGAGCAGTACGTC. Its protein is CASSLAGPGVEQYV.

This CDR3 reads CASRAGETQYF. The CDR3 DNA follows: TGTGCCAGCAGGGCGGGGGAGACCCAGTACTTC. This chain connects TRBV2 to TRBJ2-5; D may be TRBD2 (6 bases). Germline V gene data show CDR1 as SNHLY and CDR2 as FYNNEI. The CDR3 loop spans 11 amino acids. V lost 6 bases and J lost 5, with 7 bases in between.

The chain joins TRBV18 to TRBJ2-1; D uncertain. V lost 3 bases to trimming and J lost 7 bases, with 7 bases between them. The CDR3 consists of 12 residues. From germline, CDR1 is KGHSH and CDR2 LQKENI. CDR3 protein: CASSPQGNEQFF. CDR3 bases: TGTGCCAGCTCACCCCAAGGAAATGAGCAGTTCTTC.

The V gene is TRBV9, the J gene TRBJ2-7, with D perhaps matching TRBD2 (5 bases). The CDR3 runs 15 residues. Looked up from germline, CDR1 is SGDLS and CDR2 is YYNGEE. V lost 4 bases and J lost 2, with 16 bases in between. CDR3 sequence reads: CASSPGPSGTYEQYF. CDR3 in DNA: TGTGCCAGCAGCCCAGGCCCTTCCGGGACCTACGAGCAGTACTTC.

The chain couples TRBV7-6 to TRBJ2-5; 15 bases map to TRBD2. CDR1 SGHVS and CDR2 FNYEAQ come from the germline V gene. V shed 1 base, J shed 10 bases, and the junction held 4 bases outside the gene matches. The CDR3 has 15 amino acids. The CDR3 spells CASSLGGLAGGSQYF. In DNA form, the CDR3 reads TGTGCCAGCAGCTTAGGGGGACTAGCGGGAGGTAGCCAGTACTTC.

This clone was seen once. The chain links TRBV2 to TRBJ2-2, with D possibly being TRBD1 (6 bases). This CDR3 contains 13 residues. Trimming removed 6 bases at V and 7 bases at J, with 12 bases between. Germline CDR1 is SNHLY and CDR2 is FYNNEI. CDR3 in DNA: TGTGCCAGCAGAGGCCCAGGGGACGGGGAGCTGTTTTTT. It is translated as CASRGPGDGELFF.

CDR3 amino acids: CASSLWISGNTIYF. CDR3 nucleotide sequence: TGTGCCAGCAGCTTGTGGATCTCTGGAAACACCATATATTTT. V and J are TRBV5-5 and TRBJ1-3; no clear D gene. Germline-derived CDR1 and CDR2 are SGHKS and YYEKEE (reference sequence). This CDR3 has 14 amino acids. V was clipped by 1 base and J by 0 bases, with 5 bases between them.

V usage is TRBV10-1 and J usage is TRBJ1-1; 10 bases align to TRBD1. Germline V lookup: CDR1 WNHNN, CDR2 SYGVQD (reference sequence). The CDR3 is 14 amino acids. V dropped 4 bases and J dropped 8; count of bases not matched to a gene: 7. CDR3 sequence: CASSVSGTGAEAFF. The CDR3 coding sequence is TGCGCCAGCAGTGTCTCGGGGACAGGGGCCGAAGCTTTCTTT.

The CDR3 is CASSSGTGNYGYTF. The CDR3 nucleotides are TGTGCCAGCAGCTCCGGGACAGGGAACTATGGCTACACCTTC. The chain employs TRBV7-9 and TRBJ1-2; TRBD1 matches 9 bases. Trimming at V came to 4 bases and at J to 2 bases, leaving 2 bases not matched to a gene. This CDR3 has 14 amino acids. The germline V gene has CDR1 SEHNR and CDR2 FQNEAQ (reference sequence).

The CDR3, as DNA: TGTGCCAGCAGCGTTGAGGACAGGGGAGGAAACACCATATATTTT. It specifies CASSVEDRGGNTIYF. This chain uses TRBV9 with TRBJ1-3; 9 bases agree with TRBD1. The CDR3 loop spans 15 amino acids. The J segment lost 4 bases and the V segment lost 2 bases, leaving 4 bases of the junction unmatched. The V gene's germline CDR1 is SGDLS and CDR2 YYNGEE. The variable domain in full, completed from reference TRBV9 and TRBJ1-3, reads DSGVTQTPKHLITATGQRVTLRCSPRSGDLSVYWYQQSLDQGLQFLIQYYNGEERAKGNILERFSAQQFPDLHSELNLSSLELGDSALYFCASSVEDRGGNTIYFGEGSWLTVV.

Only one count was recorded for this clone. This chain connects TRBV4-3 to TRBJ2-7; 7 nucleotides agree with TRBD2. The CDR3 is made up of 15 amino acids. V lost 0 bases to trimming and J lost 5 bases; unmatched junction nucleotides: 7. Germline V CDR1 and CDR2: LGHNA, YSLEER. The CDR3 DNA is TGCGCCAGCAGCCAAGATAATGCGGGAGTAAACGAGCAGTACTTC. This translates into CASSQDNAGVNEQYF.

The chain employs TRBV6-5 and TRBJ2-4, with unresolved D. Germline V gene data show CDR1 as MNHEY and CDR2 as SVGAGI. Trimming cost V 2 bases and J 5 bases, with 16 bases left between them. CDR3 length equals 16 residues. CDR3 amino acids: CASSYSRQEPQNIQYF. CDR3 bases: TGTGCCAGCAGTTACAGTCGCCAGGAGCCCCAAAACATTCAGTACTTC.

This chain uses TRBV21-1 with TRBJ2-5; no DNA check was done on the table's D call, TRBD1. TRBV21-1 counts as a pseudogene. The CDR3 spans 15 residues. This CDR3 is CASTSDREGGETQYF. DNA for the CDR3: TGTGCCAGCACCTCCGACAGGGAAGGAGGAGAGACCCAGTACTTC.

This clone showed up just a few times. CDR3 residues: CASSWGSGSTDTQYF. The CDR3 bases are TGTGCCAGCAGCTGGGGAAGCGGGAGCACAGATACGCAGTATTTT. The chain joins TRBV5-4 to TRBJ2-3, with a possible D match to TRBD2 (6 bases). V lost 3 bases and J lost 0, with 11 bases in between. Per germline, CDR1 SGHNT and CDR2 YYREEE (reference sequence). The CDR3 extends over 15 amino acids.

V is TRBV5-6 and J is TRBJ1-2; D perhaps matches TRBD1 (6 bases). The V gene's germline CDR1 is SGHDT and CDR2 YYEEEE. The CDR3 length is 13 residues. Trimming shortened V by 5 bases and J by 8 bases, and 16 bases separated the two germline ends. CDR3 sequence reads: CASSFTGLGGYTF. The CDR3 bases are TGTGCCAGCAGTTTTACAGGGTTGGGGGGCTACACCTTC.